A selection of T cell receptor beta chains follows, all from one sample in a study of long-term antiretroviral therapy in people with HIV. Repertoires were generated with immunoSEQ multiplex PCR, while TCRdb's copy carries only in-frame clones and drops some. Of roughly 25,000 clones listed, roughly 80% are singletons. The source was unsorted PBMCs, collected 0.7 years before starting antiretroviral therapy. All receptors come from a man aged 25 to 40 with HIV. CDR3s include the opening cysteine and the closing phenylalanine or tryptophan. D genes are given only for firm matches. Not every row has a clone size; where given, it reads once, few, many or a size class.

CASHTPGRKGYGYTF TGTGCCAGCCATACACCGGGCCGGAAGGGCTATGGCTACACCTTC TRBJ1-2 - - TRBV28
CASKWTANYGYTF TGTGCCAGCAAATGGACAGCTAACTATGGCTACACCTTC TRBJ1-2 - - TRBV6-1
CASSLARTGSLEQYF TGTGCCAGCAGCTTAGCTCGGACAGGGAGTCTCGAGCAGTACTTC TRBJ2-7 TRBD1 - TRBV7-9
CAYTGTPPSRYYTF TGTGCTTACACCGGCACTCCTCCCTCAAGATACTACACCTTC TRBJ1-2 - - TRBV30
CASSLAATGGETQYF TGTGCCAGCAGCTTAGCGGCGACTGGTGGGGAGACCCAGTACTTC TRBJ2-5 - once TRBV7-9
CASSSGLGKNIQYF TGTGCCAGCAGCTCAGGACTAGGGAAAAACATTCAGTACTTC TRBJ2-4 TRBD2 - TRBV13
CASSRGTGGRSEAFF TGTGCCAGCAGCCGGGGGACAGGGGGCCGCTCTGAAGCTTTCTTT TRBJ1-1 TRBD1 - TRBV5-4
CASSPLGTFSNEQYF TGTGCCAGCAGCCCCCTCGGGACATTTTCCAACGAGCAGTACTTC TRBJ2-7 - - TRBV6-5
CASSHHPTSGIGADTQYF TGTGCCAGCAGCCACCACCCGACTAGCGGGATCGGTGCAGATACGCAGTATTTT TRBJ2-3 TRBD2 - TRBV13
CATSRDRGDLVEQYF TGTGCCACCAGCAGAGATCGGGGCGATTTGGTCGAGCAGTACTTC TRBJ2-7 - - TRBV15
CAWKLAGGPDTQYF TGTGCCTGGAAACTAGCGGGGGGCCCAGATACGCAGTATTTT TRBJ2-3 TRBD2 - TRBV30